This T cell receptor (beta chain) was profiled in a study of metastatic and nonmetastatic thyroid tumors. Study overall: Where malignant and benign thyroid patients were concerned, repertoires were compared across blood and tumor or nodule tissue. Whole-study findings and limits: Patients with malignant thyroid tumors reportedly had significantly higher TCR beta diversity than those with benign nodules, in blood and tumor.

Germline V CDR1 and CDR2: MNHEY, SVGAGI. The CDR3 runs 13 residues. V was cut by 4 bases and J by 3 bases, with 10 bases left in between. Prior to thyroid surgery, none of the patients had received any treatment. This clone rates as large (0.1 to 1%). Its antigen is unidentified. Original processing notes: Researchers built a distant-metastasis classifier for papillary thyroid cancer that drew on CDR3 differences across clinicopathological groups. TCRdb used MiXCR to call clones anew from the PCR reads. These V and J calls derive from TCRdb rather than the authors' analysis. Of 4,500 or so clones listed, approximately 31% were seen once; the top ten hold roughly 16%.

This chain uses TRBV6-5 with TRBJ2-7; tentative D call: TRBD1 (5 bases). This clonotype originated in a male donor with papillary thyroid cancer or a benign thyroid nodule (not recorded which). Some clones in this sample may be carry-over from other donors' samples. The sequenced material came from adjacent normal tissue. CDR3 amino acids: CASSFSTDYEQYF. CDR3 coding DNA: TGTGCCAGCAGTTTCTCGACAGACTACGAGCAGTACTTC.